Sequencing of this T cell receptor (beta chain) was carried out in a study of PD-L1 blockade in urothelial cancer. At the level of the study: Patients initiated atezolizumab in the mid-2010s at 1,200 mg intravenously every 3 weeks.

Regarding time point: peripheral blood 6 weeks after treatment start. PCRs were each spiked with synthetic TCR analog templates. TCRdb's copy holds only in-frame clones and misses some; the assay was immunoSEQ multiplex PCR. The sample contains about 120,000 clones, around 88% of which appear only once. Study-wide results and caveats: The study found that durable-benefit patients expanded tumor-associated blood clones more at 3 weeks. Prediction of better survival came from below-median pretreatment blood TCR clonality.

The sample holds a few counts of this clone. The antigen is undetermined. The germline CDR1 and CDR2 sequences are SGHTA and FQGNSA. The CDR3 loop spans 16 amino acids. Trimming stripped 7 bases from V and 0 bases from J, with 17 bases between. This TCR came from a man aged 55 to 70 with urothelial cancer. The starting material was PBMCs, obtained around atezolizumab (anti-PD-L1) treatment. The J gene is TRBJ2-3, the V gene TRBV7-2, with D possibly TRBD2 on 6 matching bases. The CDR3 DNA reads TGTGCCAGCAACTCATTAGCGGAGCTTAGCACAGATACGCAGTATTTT. Amino acid sequence: CASNSLAELSTDTQYF.